This TCR beta chain appears in the sequencing data of a study of blood T cell repertoires in COVID-19. At the level of the study: Both acute and convalescent COVID-19 samples were obtained from the United States, Italy and Spain. From T cells, B-cell-depleted T cells, or PBMCs came the material, which was cDNA or gDNA.

The CDR3 is made up of 15 amino acids. Trimming left V 7 bases short and J 3 bases short, with 18 bases between. CDR1 is SQVTM, CDR2 ANQGSEA, per germline. The repertoire was sequenced with immunoSEQ multiplex PCR; TCRdb's copy has only in-frame clones and lacks some. The sample lists some 190,000 clones, 80% to 90% seen once, with about 10% in the top ten. The J gene is TRBJ2-2, the V gene TRBV29-1; D perhaps matches TRBD2 (5 bases). The receptor's source is a human donor with active or convalescent COVID-19. The donor label of this sample is uncertain. Sequences were obtained from peripheral blood. The chain's CDR3 is CSADTRGLDTGELFF. The CDR3, as DNA: TGCAGCGCAGATACGCGAGGGCTTGACACCGGGGAGCTGTTTTTT.